The clone carrying this T cell receptor (beta chain) was detected ten times or more. What was amplified from RNA transcripts were TCR beta CDR3 regions. When the TCR CDR3 underwent first-round RT-PCR, the HTBI primer set was used. MiXCR was run by TCRdb on the multiplex PCR reads, yielding one entry per CDR3 protein. Here the sample spans hundreds of thousands of distinct CDR3 sequences, roughly a sixth being singletons. The CDR3 covers 17 residues. V lost 5 bases, J lost 7 bases, and 17 bases stayed unmatched. The sample is drawn from a study of T cells in Graves' hyperthyroidism and ophthalmopathy. This TCR came from a woman between 45 and 65 years old with Graves' hyperthyroidism that later progressed to Graves' ophthalmopathy. The V gene is TRBV12-3 or TRBV12-4, the J gene TRBJ1-5; 7 nucleotides match TRBD1. Sequencing was carried out using blood. The CDR3 here is CASSPSGVLAGGQPQHF. The CDR3 nucleotides read TGTGCCAGCAGTCCAAGTGGGGTGTTGGCAGGGGGACAGCCCCAGCATTTT.